This T cell receptor beta chain was obtained from a study of T cells after yellow fever vaccination. TCRdb itself ran the 5' RACE reads through MiXCR, one entry per CDR3 protein. The table includes around 600,000 distinct CDR3 sequences, 9% to 15% detected once. There are a few counts of this clonotype. Trimming shortened V by 5 bases and J by 4 bases, and 17 bases separated the two germline ends. Germline-derived CDR1 and CDR2 are DFQATT and SNEGSKA (reference sequence). The CDR3 sequence is 14 residues long. This sequence was found in a man aged 30 to 45 who received the YFV17D yellow fever vaccine. The input for sequencing was PBMCs, taken on the day of the yellow fever booster vaccination. This chain links TRBV20-1 with TRBJ1-1; D is uncertain. CDR3 nucleotides: TGCAGTGCTGCCCCTCCCGGGATGACCACTGAAGCTTTCTTT. This sequence encodes CSAAPPGMTTEAFF.